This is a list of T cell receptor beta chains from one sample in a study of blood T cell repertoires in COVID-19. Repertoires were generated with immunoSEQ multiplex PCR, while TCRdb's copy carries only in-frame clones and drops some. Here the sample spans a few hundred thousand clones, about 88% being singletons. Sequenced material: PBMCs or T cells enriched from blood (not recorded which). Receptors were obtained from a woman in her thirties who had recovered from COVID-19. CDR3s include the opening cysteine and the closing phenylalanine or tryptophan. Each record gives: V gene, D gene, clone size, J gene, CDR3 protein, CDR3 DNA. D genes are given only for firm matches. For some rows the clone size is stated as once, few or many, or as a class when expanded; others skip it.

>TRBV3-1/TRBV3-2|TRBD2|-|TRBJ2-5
CASSLTGTSGGLETQYF
TGTGCCAGCAGCCTGACCGGGACTAGCGGGGGGCTGGAGACCCAGTACTTC
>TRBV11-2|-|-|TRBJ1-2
CASSLGDKYGYTF
TGTGCCAGCAGCTTAGGAGACAAGTATGGCTACACCTTC
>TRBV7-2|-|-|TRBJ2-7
CASSLDWGPYEQYF
TGTGCCAGCAGCTTAGATTGGGGGCCCTACGAGCAGTACTTC
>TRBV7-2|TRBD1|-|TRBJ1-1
CASSQWTGNTEAFF
TGTGCCAGCAGCCAATGGACAGGGAACACTGAAGCTTTCTTT
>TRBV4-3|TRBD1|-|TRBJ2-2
CASSQDWGQGAGTGELFF
TGCGCCAGCAGCCAAGATTGGGGGCAGGGGGCCGGGACCGGGGAGCTGTTTTTT
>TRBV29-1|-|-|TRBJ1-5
CSAADKYNQPQHF
TGCAGCGCCGCTGACAAATACAATCAGCCCCAGCATTTT
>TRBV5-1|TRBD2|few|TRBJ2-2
CASSLEWRGMNTGELFF
TGCGCCAGCAGCTTGGAATGGCGGGGGATGAACACCGGGGAGCTGTTTTTT
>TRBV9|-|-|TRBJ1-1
CASSVAGNFGTEAFF
TGTGCCAGCAGCGTAGCAGGGAATTTTGGCACTGAAGCTTTCTTT
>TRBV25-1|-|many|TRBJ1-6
CASSGPGQNSPLHF
TGTGCCAGCAGTGGCCCCGGACAGAACTCACCCCTCCACTTT
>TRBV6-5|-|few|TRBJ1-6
CASSYMKGSYSPLHF
TGTGCCAGCAGTTACATGAAGGGGTCGTATTCACCCCTCCACTTT